Each of the 24 T cell receptor beta chains below was sequenced from the same sample in a study of T cells in Graves' hyperthyroidism and ophthalmopathy. RNA transcripts provided the source from which TCR beta CDR3 regions were amplified. The HTBI primer set was used in a first-round RT-PCR of the TCR CDR3. Via MiXCR, TCRdb re-called the multiplex PCR reads, giving one row per CDR3 protein. The sample holds under 250,000 distinct CDR3 sequences, about 24% seen once. Sequenced material: blood. These receptors were collected from a woman between 40 and 55 years old with Graves' ophthalmopathy.

This clonotype was picked up many times. The genes are TRBV30 and TRBJ1-1; D is unresolved. The CDR3 runs to 13 residues. V lost 0 bases, J lost 4 bases, and 9 bases lay in between. The germline gives CDR1 GTSNPN, CDR2 SVGIG (reference sequence). CDR3: CAWSVQGFTEAFF. CDR3 nucleotide sequence: TGTGCCTGGAGTGTACAAGGATTCACTGAAGCTTTCTTT.

This clonotype appeared many times. The V and J genes are TRBV6-1 and TRBJ2-7; unclear D gene. There are 15 residues in the CDR3. Deletions cut 4 bases from V and 0 bases from J, with 13 bases between. Germline V gives CDR1 MNHNS, CDR2 SASEGT. The CDR3 protein is CASSVTSVPSYEQYF. Written as DNA, the CDR3 is TGTGCCAGCAGTGTTACAAGTGTCCCCTCCTACGAGCAGTACTTC.

The chain joins TRBV4-1 to TRBJ2-7, with TRBD2 matching over 9 bases. Germline V gene data show CDR1 as MGHRA and CDR2 as YSYEKL. V shed 0 bases and J 4 bases; nucleotides not matched to a gene: 7. This CDR3 is built from 16 residues. This CDR3 reads CASSQDSGGRGYEQYF. Here the CDR3 DNA reads TGCGCCAGCAGCCAAGATTCGGGCGGGAGGGGTTACGAGCAGTACTTC.

This clonotype was observed many times. The chain links TRBV12-3 or TRBV12-4 to TRBJ1-1, with TRBD1 matching 9 bases. V was pared by 6 bases and J by 5 bases, with 7 bases of the junction left unmatched. The CDR3 covers 14 residues. The CDR3 DNA follows: TGTGCCAGCAGCTTACAGGGGGCAGGAACTGAAGCTTTCTTT. This codes for CASSLQGAGTEAFF.

The chain carries TRBV25-1 and TRBJ2-7, with D perhaps TRBD1 (6 bases). Germline CDR1 and CDR2: MGHDK and SYGVNS. There are 17 residues in the CDR3. Trimming removed 6 bases from V and 3 bases from J, with 24 bases in between. CDR3 DNA: TGTGCCAGCAGCGGCTCAGAGGACGGGACAAGATTCTACGAGCAGTACTTC. It encodes CASSGSEDGTRFYEQYF.

Many counts were recorded for this clonotype. The rearrangement uses TRBV12-3 or TRBV12-4 and TRBJ1-1; the D is unclear. V was cut by 1 base and J by 1 base, with 7 bases left in between. CDR3 length: 14 amino acids. The CDR3 protein is CASSLGVTNTEAFF. The CDR3 DNA follows: TGTGCCAGCAGTTTAGGGGTTACGAACACTGAAGCTTTCTTT.

The rearrangement links TRBV12-3 or TRBV12-4 to TRBJ2-5, with a possible D match to TRBD1 (5 bases). The CDR3 contains 14 residues. V dropped 5 bases and J dropped 5 bases, with 15 bases sitting between them. The CDR3: CASSGRRVGETQYF. In nucleotides, the CDR3 is TGTGCCAGCAGTGGCCGCAGGGTTGGGGAGACCCAGTACTTC.

This clonotype was seen a few times. The chain combines TRBV6-5 with TRBJ2-2, with D possibly TRBD2 on 6 matching bases. The germline V gene encodes CDR1 MNHEY and CDR2 SVGAGI. This CDR3 has 15 residues. V gave up 1 base and J gave up 4 bases, with 10 bases separating them. CDR3 nucleotides: TGTGCCAGCAGTTACTTCAGACTAGGCACCGGGGAGCTGTTTTTT. It translates to CASSYFRLGTGELFF.

This clonotype has ten or more counts. The chain combines TRBV30 with TRBJ1-5; 10 positions match TRBD1. The CDR3 covers 18 residues. Trimming removed 0 bases from V and 0 bases from J; junction bases left unmatched: 8. Per the germline V gene, CDR1 is GTSNPN and CDR2 is SVGIG (reference sequence). CDR3 sequence: CAWSVPGTGDYSNQPQHF. The CDR3 DNA is TGTGCCTGGAGTGTACCAGGGACAGGGGACTATAGCAATCAGCCCCAGCATTTT.

This clonotype has a count of ten or more. The chain carries TRBV20-1 and TRBJ1-1, with D hard to call. Germline-derived CDR1 and CDR2 are DFQATT and SNEGSKA (reference sequence). The CDR3 runs 13 residues. Trimming removed 4 bases from V and 3 bases from J, with 12 bases in between. The CDR3 sequence is CSAMNRGDTEAFF. DNA for the CDR3: TGCAGTGCTATGAATCGCGGGGACACTGAAGCTTTCTTT.

This clonotype was counted ten times or more. The CDR3 loop reads CASTPGQGAYEQYF. CDR3 nucleotide sequence: TGTGCCAGCACCCCGGGACAGGGGGCCTACGAGCAGTACTTC. The chain links TRBV28 to TRBJ2-7, with 11 nucleotides matching TRBD1. This CDR3 has 14 amino acids. Trimming at V came to 7 bases and at J to 2 bases, leaving 4 bases not matched to a gene. Germline V gene data show CDR1 as MDHEN and CDR2 as SYDVKM.

This clonotype has at least ten counts. The chain couples TRBV28 to TRBJ2-5; maybe TRBD1 (6 bases). V lost 5 bases to trimming and J lost 13 bases, with 17 bases between them. Germline loops: CDR1 MDHEN, CDR2 SYDVKM. The CDR3 consists of 12 residues. The CDR3 sequence: CASSPGSGTPYF. Here the CDR3 DNA reads TGTGCCAGCAGTCCGGGTTCCGGGACACCGTACTTC.

The sample holds many counts of this clonotype. The chain joins TRBV5-1 to TRBJ1-2; no clear D. The CDR3 contains 15 residues. The germline V gene encodes CDR1 SGHRS and CDR2 YFSETQ. Trimming took 0 bases from V and 6 from J, leaving 15 bases between them. The CDR3 here is CASSLDGQIPHGYTF. Here the CDR3 DNA reads TGCGCCAGCAGCTTGGACGGGCAGATCCCCCATGGCTACACCTTC.

The sample holds a few counts of this clonotype. At one boundary the junction diverges from the germline segment, which might be a read error. The chain is built from TRBV27 and TRBJ2-5; 10 bases fit TRBD1. The CDR3 runs to 16 residues. Germline V gene lookup returns CDR1 MNHEY and CDR2 SMNVEV (reference sequence). The CDR3 bases are TGTGCCAGCAGAACAATTAGACAGGGGGCCCAAGAGACTCAGTACTTC. It specifies CASRTIRQGAQETQYF.

The CDR3 here is CATSRDISGSTSGQETQYF. The DNA for the CDR3 is TGTGCCACCAGCAGAGATATTTCGGGTTCGACTAGCGGACAAGAGACCCAGTACTTC. The rearrangement links TRBV15 to TRBJ2-5; the match to TRBD2 covers 9 bases. Looked up from germline, CDR1 is LNHNV and CDR2 is YYDKDF (reference sequence). CDR3 length: 19 residues. Losses at the gene ends were 0 bases for V and 2 bases for J; bases not matched to a gene: 13. The full variable domain, in which reference TRBV15 and TRBJ2-5 provide the parts outside the CDR3, is DAMVIQNPRYQVTQFGKPVTLSCSQTLNHNVMYWYQQKSSQAPKLLFHYYDKDFNNEADTPDNFQSRRPNTSFCFLDIRSPGLGDTAMYLCATSRDISGSTSGQETQYFGPGTRLLVL.

The J gene is TRBJ1-2, the V gene TRBV6-2 or TRBV6-3; D may be TRBD1 (6 bases). CDR1 is MNHEY, CDR2 SVGEGT, per germline. V was shortened by 4 bases and J by 6 bases, with 18 bases between the two germline ends. CDR3 length: 15 residues. CDR3 DNA: TGTGCCAGCAGTTCTGGGGGCGCGTCCGTGAATGGCTACACCTTC. Residues: CASSSGGASVNGYTF.

This clonotype was counted at least ten times. The V and J genes are TRBV4-1 and TRBJ2-7, with 10 bases aligning to TRBD2. This CDR3 has 15 residues. Trimming took 0 bases from V and 6 from J; bases not matched to a gene: 5. Germline V gene sequence: CDR1 MGHRA, CDR2 YSYEKL. The CDR3 here is CASSQDWLAGAEQYF. The DNA for the CDR3 is TGCGCCAGCAGCCAAGATTGGCTAGCGGGAGCCGAGCAGTACTTC.

The chain is built from TRBV6-1 and TRBJ1-1; tentatively, D is TRBD1 (5 bases). V shed 6 bases and J shed 3 bases, with 14 bases lying between them. The CDR3 is 14 residues long. Germline V gene lookup returns CDR1 MNHNS and CDR2 SASEGT. CDR3 residues: CASSPYQGDTEAFF. CDR3 bases: TGTGCCAGCAGCCCCTATCAGGGCGACACTGAAGCTTTCTTT.

This chain connects TRBV12-3 or TRBV12-4 to TRBJ1-2; D is ambiguous. With 2 bases removed from V and 7 bases from J, the gap between germline ends came to 11 bases. The CDR3 is made up of 13 amino acids. CDR3 protein: CASSLLGFLGYTF. In nucleotides, the CDR3 is TGTGCCAGCAGTTTACTTGGTTTTCTTGGCTACACCTTC.

This clonotype was recorded at least ten times. This chain uses TRBV29-1 with TRBJ2-7; 12 positions match TRBD2. The CDR3 covers 13 residues. The J segment lost 5 bases and the V segment lost 6 bases, leaving 5 bases of the junction unmatched. In germline, CDR1 is SQVTM, CDR2 ANQGSEA. The DNA of the CDR3 is TGCAGCGTACTAGCGGGAGGAAGCGACGAGCAGTACTTC. Its translation: CSVLAGGSDEQYF.

In its sample, this clonotype was seen many times. The chain has TRBV7-2 and TRBJ2-5; D is undetermined. The CDR3 runs 14 residues. V shed 5 bases and J shed 0 bases, with 10 bases lying between them. CDR1 is SGHTA, CDR2 FQGNSA, per germline. CDR3 amino acids: CASSPRTDQETQYF. CDR3 nucleotide sequence: TGTGCCAGCAGCCCACGGACGGACCAAGAGACCCAGTACTTC.

In its sample, this clonotype was seen many times. This rearrangement joins TRBV6-5 to TRBJ2-7; 9 positions match TRBD1. Germline CDR1 and CDR2: MNHEY and SVGAGI. With 2 bases clipped from V and 3 bases from J, the junction kept 8 bases outside the gene matches. The CDR3 runs 16 residues. The CDR3 reads CASSYTGQGENYEQYF. For the CDR3, the DNA is TGTGCCAGCAGTTACACGGGACAGGGCGAAAACTACGAGCAGTACTTC.

The sample holds many counts of this clonotype. This sequence joins TRBV28 and TRBJ2-7; either TRBD1 or TRBD2 may supply D (6 bases each). The germline CDR1 and CDR2 sequences are MDHEN and SYDVKM. The CDR3 spans 16 residues. V shed 5 bases and J shed 3 bases, with 20 bases lying between them. The CDR3 sequence is CASSPSGGQLGYEQYF. The CDR3 DNA reads TGTGCCAGCAGTCCTTCCGGGGGCCAGCTGGGCTACGAGCAGTACTTC.

J is TRBJ2-5 and V is TRBV7-2; D possibly corresponds to TRBD2 (6 bases). Trimming stripped 5 bases from V and 7 bases from J, with 20 bases between. CDR1 SGHTA and CDR2 FQGNSA come from the germline V gene. The CDR3 has 15 residues. The CDR3 region has the DNA TGTGCCAGCAGCGCTGAACTTGGGACTGGCGGGACCCAGTACTTC. Amino acids: CASSAELGTGGTQYF.